Presented here are 5 T cell receptor beta chains from one specimen sequenced in a study of regulatory T cells in long-lasting Graves disease. Time point indicated: newly diagnosed GD, antithyroid drugs for less than 3 months. RNA extracted from PBMCs served as the sequencing template. Investigators prepared the TCR beta libraries by applying iRepertoire HTBI primers and Arm-PCR of CDR3 regions. One entry per CDR3 protein, called by TCRdb with MiXCR from the multiplex PCR reads. The sample consists of about 440,000 distinct CDR3 sequences, about 16% of them appearing once. The same data also went into a second study, on T cells in Graves' hyperthyroidism and ophthalmopathy.

The source material was peripheral blood mononuclear cells (PBMCs), sampled at new diagnosis, from a patient treated with antithyroid drugs. These receptors were taken from a woman younger than 45 with Graves disease.

This clonotype has ten or more counts. The chain links TRBV5-8 to TRBJ2-7; 11 positions match TRBD1. Trimming cost V 4 bases and J 3 bases; bases outside gene matches: 3. Per germline, CDR1 SGHTS and CDR2 YDEGEE. The CDR3 has 14 residues. The CDR3 loop is CASSQGQGVYEQYF. The CDR3 DNA sequence: TGTGCCAGCAGCCAGGGACAGGGGGTCTACGAGCAGTACTTC. Filled out from reference TRBV5-8 and TRBJ2-7, the complete variable domain reads EAGVTQSPTHLIKTRGQQATLRCSPISGHTSVYWYQQALGLGLQFLLWYDEGEERNRGNFPPRFSGRQFPNYSSELNVNALELEDSALYLCASSQGQGVYEQYFGPGTRLTVT.

The table lists this clonotype with many counts. The chain couples TRBV28 to TRBJ1-1; TRBD1 matches 7 bases. Trimming removed 3 bases from V and 4 bases from J; junction bases left unmatched: 2. CDR3 length: 13 amino acids. Germline V gene sequence: CDR1 MDHEN, CDR2 SYDVKM. The CDR3 is CASSLPGGTEAFF. DNA for the CDR3: TGTGCCAGCAGTTTGCCAGGGGGCACTGAAGCTTTCTTT.

This clonotype has a count of ten or more. The genes are TRBV5-1 and TRBJ1-4; tentatively, D is TRBD1 (6 bases). V was pared by 4 bases and J by 7 bases, with 17 bases between. The germline V gene has CDR1 SGHRS and CDR2 YFSETQ. The length of the CDR3 is 15 residues. This CDR3 reads CASSVDSQSGEKLFF. CDR3 coding DNA: TGCGCCAGCAGCGTGGACAGCCAAAGTGGTGAAAAACTGTTTTTT.

The chain carries TRBV20-1 and TRBJ2-3; 9 nucleotides match TRBD1. Germline-derived CDR1 and CDR2 are DFQATT and SNEGSKA (reference sequence). J was trimmed by 5 bases and V by 5 bases; bases with no gene match: 8. The CDR3 extends over 14 amino acids. The CDR3 sequence: CSALPGTGQDTQYF. The DNA of the CDR3 is TGCAGTGCTTTGCCCGGGACAGGGCAAGATACGCAGTATTTT.

This chain joins TRBV5-1 and TRBJ2-3, with 11 bases aligning to TRBD2. Trimming took 0 bases from V and 2 from J; bases not matched to a gene: 14. Germline lookup yields CDR1 SGHRS and CDR2 YFSETQ. There are 20 residues in the CDR3. CDR3 nucleotides: TGCGCCAGCAGCTTGGCCGTACTAGCGGGAGCGGGGGGTTACACAGATACGCAGTATTTT. Protein: CASSLAVLAGAGGYTDTQYF.